This T cell receptor (beta chain) came from a study of blood T cells in healthy people across ages. Turning to the study itself: Capture by template switching was about one barcoded beta molecule per two T cells. Broader study findings: Not knowing donor CMV status may have confounded expanded clonotype changes.

The donors, all healthy, were Caucasians living in Russia, aged roughly 6 to 100. CDR3 length: 16 residues. Trimming cost V 6 bases and J 2 bases; bases outside gene matches: 5. Concerning this clonotype itself: Its antigen is still unknown.

Next came a second PCR, run for about 6 to 12 cycles, which used a sample-barcoded 5' primer along with a J-beta primer mix. TCRdb independently ran MiXCR on the 5' RACE reads; one entry per CDR3 protein. The table lists about 640,000 distinct CDR3 sequences, roughly 53% of them singletons. This sequence joins TRBV12-3 or TRBV12-4 and TRBJ2-6, with 9 bases aligning to TRBD1. The sequence derives from a man in his sixties in good health. The sample was blood. The CDR3 DNA sequence: TGTGCCAGCAGAACTACAGGGGGCGCTGGGGCCAACGTCCTGACTTTC. Amino acids: CASRTTGGAGANVLTF.